The subject of this entry is one T cell receptor (beta chain). Its antigen is unknown. This same CDR3 is encoded by further DNA sequences in the sample. The record originates from a study of PD-1 blockade in classical Hodgkin lymphoma. Study information: Nivolumab was administered to patients intravenously at 3 mg/kg every 2 weeks.

V shed 6 bases and J 3 bases; nucleotides not matched to a gene: 4. Per the germline V gene, CDR1 is LNHDA and CDR2 is SQIVND (reference sequence). The CDR3 runs to 13 residues. Libraries were prepared by immunoSEQ multiplex PCR; TCRdb keeps only in-frame clonotypes and omits some of them. In the table there are about 44,000 clones, roughly two thirds of which are singletons. As for time point: cycle 4 day 1 (C4D1), after 5 to 7 weeks of nivolumab. Relapse after autologous stem cell transplantation occurred in every patient, and brentuximab vedotin exposure varied. Study conclusions and caveats: Reported findings placed baseline TCR diversity lower in newly diagnosed patients (compared with healthy donors). A significant rise in TCR diversity was seen by C4D1 for CD4+ cells but not for CD8+ cells.

This TCR derives from a human donor with classical Hodgkin lymphoma. Sample: peripheral blood mononuclear cells (PBMCs), taken before the fourth cycle of nivolumab. This sequence joins TRBV19 and TRBJ1-1; the match to TRBD1 covers 7 bases. CDR3 bases: TGTGCCAGTAGCCTAACAGGGGACACTGAAGCTTTCTTT. As protein: CASSLTGDTEAFF.